The 3 T cell receptor beta chains below come from one sample, sequenced in a study of T cell repertoires in cytomegalovirus infection. The antigens of these receptors remain unknown. TCRdb passed the reads through MiXCR, listing each CDR3 protein once. This table has 370,000 or so distinct CDR3 sequences, roughly 34% appearing once. The sequencing here drew on cultured PBMCs, taken from culture after CMV antigen stimulation. These receptor sequences come from a human donor in good health (CMV status not recorded). Some clones in this sample may be carry-over from other donors' samples.

This clonotype was counted only a few times. The chain combines TRBV18 with TRBJ1-1; TRBD1 might be the D (5 bases). The CDR3 covers 16 residues. The ends were cut back, 3 bases at V and 0 bases at J, with 14 bases in the middle. The germline V gene encodes CDR1 KGHSH and CDR2 LQKENI. CDR3 nucleotide sequence: TGTGCCAGCTCACCCTCCTCGACAGCCCTGAACACTGAAGCTTTCTTT. Translated: CASSPSSTALNTEAFF.

The genes are TRBV6-1 and TRBJ1-5; D not resolved. Trimming shortened V by 2 bases and J by 5 bases, and 4 bases separated the two germline ends. Germline lookup yields CDR1 MNHNS and CDR2 SASEGT. The CDR3 has 12 amino acids. The CDR3 nucleotides are TGTGCCAGCAGTGAATTGGATCAGCCCCAGCATTTT. It translates to CASSELDQPQHF.

This chain uses TRBV4-1 with TRBJ2-1; D uncertain. The CDR3 sequence is 16 residues long. Germline V gives CDR1 MGHRA, CDR2 YSYEKL. Trimming took 3 bases from V and 5 from J, leaving 17 bases between them. CDR3 amino acids: CASSQRSAQDNNEQFF. The CDR3 DNA reads TGCGCCAGCAGCCAGAGGTCGGCGCAAGACAACAATGAGCAGTTCTTC.